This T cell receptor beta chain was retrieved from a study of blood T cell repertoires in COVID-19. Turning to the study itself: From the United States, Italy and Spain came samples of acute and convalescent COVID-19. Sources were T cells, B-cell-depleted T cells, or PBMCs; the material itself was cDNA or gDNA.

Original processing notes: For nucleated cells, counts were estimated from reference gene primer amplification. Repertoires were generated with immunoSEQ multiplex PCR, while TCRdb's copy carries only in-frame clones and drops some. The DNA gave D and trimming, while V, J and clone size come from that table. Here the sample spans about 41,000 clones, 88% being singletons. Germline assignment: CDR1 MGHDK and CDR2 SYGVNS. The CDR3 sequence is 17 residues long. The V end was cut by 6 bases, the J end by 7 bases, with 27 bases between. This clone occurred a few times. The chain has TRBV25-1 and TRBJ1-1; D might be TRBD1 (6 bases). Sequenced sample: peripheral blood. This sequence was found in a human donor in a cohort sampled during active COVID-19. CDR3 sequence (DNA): TGTGCCAGCAGGGCGAGCAGGGGCAGAGGTAAGGGGGTTGAAGCTTTCTTT. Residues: CASRASRGRGKGVEAFF.